This TCR beta chain was documented in a study of cytomegalovirus exposure and HLA in healthy donors. Study findings and constraints: Researchers counted around 180 TCR beta chains as cytomegalovirus-associated. Confirmation in vitro established that a few CMV-associated chains were specific for CMV antigens.

CDR1 is MNHNS and CDR2 is SASEGT in the germline V gene. The CDR3 totals 14 residues. V lost 3 bases to trimming and J lost 7 bases, with 15 bases between them. Vbeta (60) and Jbeta (13) primers were used in the PCR. The data were produced by immunoSEQ multiplex PCR, yet TCRdb's version contains in-frame clones alone and is incomplete. The sample has under 200,000 clones, about 82% seen once. For this clone: The antigen is unknown.

The chain recombines TRBV6-1 with TRBJ1-1; D remains ambiguous. The specimen sequenced was PBMCs. This TCR was sampled from a woman in her forties or fifties in good health and CMV-seronegative. The CDR3 DNA follows: TGTGCCAGCAGTGACCGTACGGGGTCCTGTGAAGCTTTCTTT. It specifies CASSDRTGSCEAFF.